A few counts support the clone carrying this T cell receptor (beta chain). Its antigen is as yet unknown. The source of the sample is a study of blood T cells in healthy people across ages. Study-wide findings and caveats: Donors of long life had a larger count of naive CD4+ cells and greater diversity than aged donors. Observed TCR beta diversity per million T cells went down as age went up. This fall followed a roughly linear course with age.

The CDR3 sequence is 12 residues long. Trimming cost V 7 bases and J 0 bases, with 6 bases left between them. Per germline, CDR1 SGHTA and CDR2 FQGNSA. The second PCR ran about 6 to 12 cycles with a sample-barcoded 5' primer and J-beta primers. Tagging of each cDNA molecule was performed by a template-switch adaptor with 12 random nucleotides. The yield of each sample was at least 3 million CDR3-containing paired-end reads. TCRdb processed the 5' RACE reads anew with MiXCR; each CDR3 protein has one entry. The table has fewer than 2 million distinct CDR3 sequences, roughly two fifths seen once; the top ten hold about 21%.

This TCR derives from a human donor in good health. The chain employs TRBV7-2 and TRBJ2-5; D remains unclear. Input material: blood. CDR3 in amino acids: CASNKYQETQYF. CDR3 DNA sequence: TGTGCCAGCAACAAATACCAAGAGACCCAGTACTTC.